The clone carrying this TCR beta chain has just a few counts. What it binds is unknown. PCR amplification relied on 60 Vbeta primers (plus 13 Jbeta primers). Sequenced by immunoSEQ multiplex PCR; TCRdb stores in-frame clones only, minus some. The profile shows about 150,000 clones, around 75% of them singletons. This entry belongs to a study of cytomegalovirus exposure and HLA in healthy donors. Study information: HLA-typed donors contributed around 88 million unique TCRs, which were held in an early data release.

The study, taken as a whole, reports: Sequencing likely generated an artifact that appeared as a cluster of highly shared sequence variants. One later analysis reportedly identified an Asian-associated ancestry cluster that showed fewer N-insertions than the approximately 670-donor mean. As was reported, the classifier diagnosed cytomegalovirus status with high specificity and sensitivity.

The sequencing input was PBMCs. This receptor was taken from a man aged 25 to 40 in good health and CMV-seronegative.

CDR3 loop: CASSQESDSGYTF. CDR3 sequence (DNA): TGTGCCAGCAGCCAAGAATCGGACAGTGGCTACACCTTC. The chain combines TRBV4-2 with TRBJ1-2; D possibly corresponds to TRBD1 (6 bases). Germline V gene lookup returns CDR1 LGHNA and CDR2 YNFKEQ. This CDR3 region has 13 residues. V lost 0 bases to trimming and J lost 7 bases, with 9 bases between them.